These 30 T cell receptor beta chains originate from one sample sequenced in a study of blood T cell repertoires in COVID-19. Repertoires were generated with immunoSEQ multiplex PCR, while TCRdb's copy carries only in-frame clones and drops some. The table records some 370,000 clones, under 85% of them present only once. The sample consisted of PBMCs or T cells enriched from blood (not recorded which). Source of these receptors: a woman aged 50 to 65 who had recovered from COVID-19.

This clone was seen only a few times. J is TRBJ2-7 and V is TRBV10-3, with D perhaps TRBD1 (5 bases). V lost 2 bases to trimming and J lost 3 bases, with 17 bases between them. Germline V gene sequence: CDR1 ENHRY, CDR2 SYGVKD. The CDR3 contains 16 residues. The CDR3, as DNA: TGTGCCATCAGTGAGGGGGCGGACGCAATGGGCTACGAGCAGTACTTC. This gives the protein CAISEGADAMGYEQYF.

The chain employs TRBV5-1 and TRBJ2-7, with D tentatively TRBD1 (5 bases). V lost 0 bases, J lost 5 bases, and 12 bases lay in between. The CDR3 runs 14 residues. Germline values: CDR1 SGHRS, CDR2 YFSETQ. The CDR3 region has the DNA TGCGCCAGCAGCTTGGCTGCGCAGGGTGACGAGCAGTACTTC. Its translation is CASSLAAQGDEQYF. The variable domain in full, completed from reference TRBV5-1 and TRBJ2-7, reads KAGVTQTPRYLIKTRGQQVTLSCSPISGHRSVSWYQQTPGQGLQFLFEYFSETQRNKGNFPGRFSGRQFSNSRSEMNVSTLELGDSALYLCASSLAAQGDEQYFGPGTRLTVT.

J is TRBJ2-7 and V is TRBV7-2, with TRBD2 identical over 7 bases. This CDR3 contains 14 residues. J was trimmed by 3 bases and V by 6 bases; bases with no gene match: 8. Germline CDR1 is SGHTA and CDR2 is FQGNSA. The CDR3 reads CASRRASGYYEQYF. In DNA form, the CDR3 reads TGTGCCAGCAGGAGGGCTAGCGGCTACTACGAGCAGTACTTC.

This clone was counted between two and nine times. The chain couples TRBV7-9 to TRBJ2-1; 9 bases match TRBD2. In germline, CDR1 is SEHNR, CDR2 FQNEAQ (reference sequence). V shed 1 base and J 5 bases; nucleotides not matched to a gene: 3. The CDR3 covers 15 residues. The CDR3 is CASSLEAGGHNEQFF. CDR3 coding DNA: TGTGCCAGCAGCTTAGAGGCGGGGGGGCACAATGAGCAGTTCTTC.

V usage is TRBV30 and J usage is TRBJ2-1; TRBD2 might be the D (6 bases). V lost 1 base to trimming and J lost 1 base, with 20 bases between them. This CDR3 has 18 amino acids. The germline V gene has CDR1 GTSNPN and CDR2 SVGIG (reference sequence). This CDR3 reads CAWSAILTGTLSYNEQFF. CDR3 DNA: TGTGCCTGGAGTGCCATCCTAACCGGGACTCTTTCCTACAATGAGCAGTTCTTC.

The chain links TRBV3-1 (or the pseudogene TRBV3-2) to TRBJ1-2; 9 nucleotides align to TRBD1. This CDR3 has 15 amino acids. V was pared by 0 bases and J by 8 bases, with 7 bases of the junction left unmatched. CDR1 is LGHDT and CDR2 is YNNKEL in the germline V gene (reference sequence). CDR3 nucleotides: TGTGCCAGCAGCCAAGAAATTCGGACAGGGGTAGGCTACACCTTC. Amino acid sequence: CASSQEIRTGVGYTF.

This chain uses TRBV30 with TRBJ1-1; 8 bases are shared with TRBD1. The CDR3 loop spans 14 amino acids. Losses at the gene ends were 2 bases for V and 4 bases for J; bases not matched to a gene: 6. Germline lookup yields CDR1 GTSNPN and CDR2 SVGIG (reference sequence). CDR3 coding DNA: TGTGCCTGGAGTACTACCACAGGGGGCACTGAAGCTTTCTTT. The encoded protein is CAWSTTTGGTEAFF.

The rearrangement uses TRBV3-1 (or the pseudogene TRBV3-2) and TRBJ1-4; D gene uncertain. The CDR3 loop spans 16 amino acids. V was cut by 4 bases and J by 3 bases, with 15 bases left in between. Per the germline V gene, CDR1 is LGHDT and CDR2 is YNNKEL (reference sequence). The CDR3 region has the DNA TGTGCCAGCAGCCCAGGCGCGAGGGTCCCTAATGAAAAACTGTTTTTT. This codes for CASSPGARVPNEKLFF.

CDR3 nucleotides: TGCGCCAGCAGCTTGGCCTCAGGGACTAGCGGGGTCTCTGAGCAGTTCTTC. Translating it yields CASSLASGTSGVSEQFF. This chain joins TRBV5-1 and TRBJ2-1, with 13 bases aligning to TRBD2. This CDR3 has 17 residues. Looked up from germline, CDR1 is SGHRS and CDR2 is YFSETQ. V was pared by 0 bases and J by 9 bases, with 9 bases of the junction left unmatched.

V gene TRBV20-1 combines with J gene TRBJ1-2, with a weak D call TRBD1 (5 bases). The CDR3 sequence is 11 residues long. The germline gives CDR1 DFQATT, CDR2 SNEGSKA (reference sequence). The V end was cut by 8 bases, the J end by 3 bases, with 10 bases between. The CDR3 DNA reads TGCAGTACAACGGGGGACTATGGCTACACCTTC. Translating gives CSTTGDYGYTF.

The chain recombines TRBV2 with TRBJ1-1; D is uncertain. Trimming shortened V by 4 bases and J by 0 bases, and 6 bases separated the two germline ends. Germline CDR1 is SNHLY and CDR2 is FYNNEI. The CDR3 is made up of 13 amino acids. The CDR3 reads CASSAPLNTEAFF. Written as DNA, the CDR3 is TGTGCCAGCAGTGCCCCATTGAACACTGAAGCTTTCTTT.

The J gene is TRBJ2-7, the V gene TRBV12-3 or TRBV12-4; D unresolved. V lost 0 bases and J lost 2, with 5 bases in between. The CDR3 is 13 amino acids. CDR3 DNA sequence: TGTGCCAGCAGTTTAGCGTCTCCCTACGAGCAGTACTTC. It translates to CASSLASPYEQYF.

The rearrangement links TRBV5-1 to TRBJ2-7, with TRBD2 as a possible D gene (5 bases). Germline CDR1 and CDR2: SGHRS and YFSETQ. Between the trimmed V and J ends, which lost 2 bases and 0 bases, there was a span of 12 bases. The CDR3 extends over 15 amino acids. The CDR3 bases are TGCGCCAGCAGCTTAGGGCCGGGATCCTCCTACGAGCAGTACTTC. Its translation is CASSLGPGSSYEQYF.

This chain uses TRBV30 with TRBJ1-2; D gene uncertain. The germline CDR1 and CDR2 sequences are GTSNPN and SVGIG (reference sequence). The CDR3 has 15 residues. V was cut by 3 bases and J by 5 bases, with 19 bases left in between. CDR3 residues: CAWRATGSARYGYTF. The CDR3 DNA reads as TGTGCCTGGAGAGCGACTGGCTCTGCACGATATGGCTACACCTTC.

J is TRBJ1-1 and V is TRBV5-4; D is perhaps TRBD1 (6 bases). Germline loops: CDR1 SGHNT, CDR2 YYREEE (reference sequence). This CDR3 has 14 residues. V lost 4 bases and J 3 bases, leaving 13 bases between the germline ends. CDR3 nucleotides: TGTGCCAGCAGCCCCTCAAACAGGGACACTGAAGCTTTCTTT. Translated: CASSPSNRDTEAFF. Together with reference TRBV5-4 and TRBJ1-1, the CDR3 gives the full variable domain: ETGVTQSPTHLIKTRGQQVTLRCSSQSGHNTVSWYQQALGQGPQFIFQYYREEENGRGNFPPRFSGLQFPNYSSELNVNALELDDSALYLCASSPSNRDTEAFFGQGTRLTVV.

The chain is built from TRBV7-8 and TRBJ2-3; D not resolved. There are 12 residues in the CDR3. Trimming removed 5 bases at V and 5 bases at J, with 8 bases between. CDR1 and CDR2 from the germline V gene are SGHVS and FQNEAQ. CDR3 amino acids: CASSPTGDTQYF. The CDR3 nucleotides are TGTGCCAGCAGCCCGACTGGAGATACGCAGTATTTT.

The chain joins TRBV7-8 to TRBJ1-6; tentatively, D is TRBD1 (5 bases). V lost 1 base and J lost 9, with 13 bases in between. CDR3 size: 15 residues. Germline values: CDR1 SGHVS, CDR2 FQNEAQ. The CDR3 nucleotides read TGTGCCAGCAGCTTAGTTTTCCAGGGCGGTTCACCCCTCCACTTT. Translating gives CASSLVFQGGSPLHF.

The CDR3 protein is CASSLDIGGEQYF. CDR3 DNA: TGTGCCAGCAGCTTAGATATAGGCGGCGAGCAGTACTTC. The chain combines TRBV7-9 with TRBJ2-7, with unresolved D. Germline CDR1 SEHNR, CDR2 FQNEAQ (reference sequence). V was cut by 1 base and J by 6 bases, with 10 bases left in between. CDR3 length equals 13 residues.

The chain couples TRBV30 to TRBJ2-7, with 8 bases lining up with TRBD2. This CDR3 is built from 14 residues. Losses at the gene ends were 0 bases for V and 3 bases for J; bases not matched to a gene: 4. The germline CDR1 and CDR2 sequences are GTSNPN and SVGIG (reference sequence). The CDR3 DNA reads TGTGCCTGGAGTGTACCGGGGGGGGTCTACGAGCAGTACTTC. Translating it yields CAWSVPGGVYEQYF.

Only a few counts were recorded for this clone. The V call is TRBV5-4, the J call TRBJ1-1; D uncertain. There are 14 residues in the CDR3. CDR1 is SGHNT and CDR2 is YYREEE in the germline V gene (reference sequence). Deletions cut 4 bases from V and 2 bases from J, with 12 bases between. The CDR3 region has the DNA TGTGCCAGCAGCCAGGTTGAGGGAAACACTGAAGCTTTCTTT. Translating it yields CASSQVEGNTEAFF.

The rearrangement uses TRBV27 and TRBJ1-2, with a weak D call TRBD1 (6 bases). CDR1 and CDR2 from the germline V gene are MNHEY and SMNVEV (reference sequence). Deletions cut 5 bases from V and 8 bases from J, with 21 bases between. This CDR3 has 15 residues. CDR3 DNA: TGTGCCAGCAGTCCTCATGCAGGGGTATCGGGGGGCTACACCTTC. Translation: CASSPHAGVSGGYTF.

This chain connects TRBV7-3 to TRBJ2-2; D perhaps matches TRBD1 (5 bases). Germline loops: CDR1 SGHTA, CDR2 FQGTGA. V was shortened by 5 bases and J by 3 bases, with 19 bases between the two germline ends. The CDR3 spans 17 residues. CDR3 sequence (DNA): TGTGCCAGCAGCCCAACAATCAACAGGCGATACACCGGGGAGCTGTTTTTT. Its protein product is CASSPTINRRYTGELFF.

The V call is TRBV25-1, the J call TRBJ1-1; TRBD1 matches at 8 bases. The J segment lost 10 bases and the V segment lost 3 bases, leaving 7 bases of the junction unmatched. The germline V gene has CDR1 MGHDK and CDR2 SYGVNS. This CDR3 spans 13 amino acids. In nucleotides, the CDR3 is TGTGCCAGCAGTGACGGGACAGGTGGCGGAGCTTTCTTT. It specifies CASSDGTGGGAFF.

CDR3 amino acids: CASSLVAADTHEQYF. The CDR3 DNA reads TGTGCCAGCAGCTTAGTAGCGGCAGACACCCACGAGCAGTACTTC. The rearrangement links TRBV7-8 to TRBJ2-7; D is possibly TRBD2 (6 bases). Trimming cost V 1 base and J 5 bases, with 15 bases left between them. The germline CDR1 and CDR2 sequences are SGHVS and FQNEAQ. The CDR3 extends over 15 amino acids.

The chain uses TRBV30 and TRBJ1-2, with D perhaps TRBD1 (5 bases). CDR3 length equals 13 residues. Trimming removed 4 bases from V and 6 bases from J, with 15 bases in between. The germline gives CDR1 GTSNPN, CDR2 SVGIG (reference sequence). CDR3 coding DNA: TGTGCCTGGATGGCCGTGGCGGGGGATGGCTACACCTTC. It yields the protein CAWMAVAGDGYTF.

The chain links TRBV5-1 to TRBJ2-5; the match to TRBD2 covers 7 bases. After removal of 3 bases from V and 5 bases from J, the junction contained 22 bases not matched to a gene. This CDR3 contains 19 residues. Germline loops: CDR1 SGHRS, CDR2 YFSETQ. The CDR3 protein is CASSSGRGTGTNLGETQYF. The CDR3, as DNA: TGCGCCAGCAGCTCCGGCCGGGGAACCGGGACTAATTTGGGGGAGACCCAGTACTTC.

The genes are TRBV30 and TRBJ2-7, with 7 bases identical to TRBD1. CDR1 is GTSNPN, CDR2 SVGIG, per germline (reference sequence). CDR3 length equals 14 residues. V lost 1 base, J lost 5 bases, and 8 bases stayed unmatched. The CDR3 sequence is CAWSGEGAGDEQYF. In nucleotides, the CDR3 is TGTGCCTGGAGTGGAGAGGGGGCCGGGGACGAGCAGTACTTC.

The J gene is TRBJ2-2, the V gene TRBV18; TRBD1 matches at 9 bases. This CDR3 comprises 15 residues. Germline V gene lookup returns CDR1 KGHSH and CDR2 LQKENI. The J segment lost 1 base and the V segment lost 4 bases, leaving 1 base of the junction unmatched. CDR3 coding DNA: TGTGCCAGCTCACTGGGACAGGGGAACACCGGGGAGCTGTTTTTT. Its translation is CASSLGQGNTGELFF. The whole variable domain, remainder taken from reference TRBV18 and TRBJ2-2, is NAGVMQNPRHLVRRRGQEARLRCSPMKGHSHVYWYRQLPEEGLKFMVYLQKENIIDESGMPKERFSAEFPKEGPSILRIQQVVRGDSAAYFCASSLGQGNTGELFFGEGSRLTVL.

The V and J genes are TRBV4-2 and TRBJ2-1, with D possibly matching TRBD2 (6 bases). Trimming took off 4 bases at V and 5 bases at J, with 18 bases between the two ends. In germline, CDR1 is LGHNA, CDR2 YNFKEQ. This CDR3 region has 16 residues. For the CDR3, the DNA is TGTGCCAGCAGCCCCAAGGTGGGGAGGTTGCACAATGAGCAGTTCTTC. It yields the protein CASSPKVGRLHNEQFF.

The V and J genes are TRBV5-1 and TRBJ1-1, with 8 bases fitting TRBD1. This CDR3 comprises 15 residues. V lost 0 bases to trimming and J lost 4 bases; unmatched junction nucleotides: 5. The germline gives CDR1 SGHRS, CDR2 YFSETQ. The CDR3 loop is CASSLVRQGSTEAFF. The CDR3 region has the DNA TGCGCCAGCAGCTTGGTGAGACAGGGGAGCACTGAAGCTTTCTTT.